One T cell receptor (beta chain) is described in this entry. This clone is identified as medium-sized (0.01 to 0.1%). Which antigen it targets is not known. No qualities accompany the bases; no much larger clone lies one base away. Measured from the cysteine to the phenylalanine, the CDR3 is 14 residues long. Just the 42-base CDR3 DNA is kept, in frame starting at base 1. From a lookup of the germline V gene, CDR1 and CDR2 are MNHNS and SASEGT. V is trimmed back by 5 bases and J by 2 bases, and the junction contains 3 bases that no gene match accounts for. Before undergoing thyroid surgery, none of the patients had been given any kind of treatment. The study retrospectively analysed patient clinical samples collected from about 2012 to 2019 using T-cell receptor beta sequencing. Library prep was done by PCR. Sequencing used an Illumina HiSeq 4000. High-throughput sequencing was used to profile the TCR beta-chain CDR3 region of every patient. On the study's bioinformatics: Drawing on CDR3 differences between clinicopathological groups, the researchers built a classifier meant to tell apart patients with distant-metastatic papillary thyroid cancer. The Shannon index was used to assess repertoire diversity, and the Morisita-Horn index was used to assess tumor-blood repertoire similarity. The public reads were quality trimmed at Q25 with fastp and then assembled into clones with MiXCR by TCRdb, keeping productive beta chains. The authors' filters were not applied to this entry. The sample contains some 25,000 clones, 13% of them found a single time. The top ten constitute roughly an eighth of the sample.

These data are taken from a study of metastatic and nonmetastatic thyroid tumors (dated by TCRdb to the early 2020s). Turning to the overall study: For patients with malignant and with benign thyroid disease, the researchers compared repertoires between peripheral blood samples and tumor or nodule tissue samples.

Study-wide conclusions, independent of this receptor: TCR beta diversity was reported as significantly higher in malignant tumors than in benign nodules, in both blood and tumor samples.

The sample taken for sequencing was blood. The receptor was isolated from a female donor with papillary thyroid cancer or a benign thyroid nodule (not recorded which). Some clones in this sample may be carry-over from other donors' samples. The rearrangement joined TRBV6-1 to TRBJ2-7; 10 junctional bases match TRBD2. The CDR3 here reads CASSKREGPYEQYF. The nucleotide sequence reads TGTGCCAGCAGTAAGCGGGAGGGCCCCTACGAGCAGTACTTC.